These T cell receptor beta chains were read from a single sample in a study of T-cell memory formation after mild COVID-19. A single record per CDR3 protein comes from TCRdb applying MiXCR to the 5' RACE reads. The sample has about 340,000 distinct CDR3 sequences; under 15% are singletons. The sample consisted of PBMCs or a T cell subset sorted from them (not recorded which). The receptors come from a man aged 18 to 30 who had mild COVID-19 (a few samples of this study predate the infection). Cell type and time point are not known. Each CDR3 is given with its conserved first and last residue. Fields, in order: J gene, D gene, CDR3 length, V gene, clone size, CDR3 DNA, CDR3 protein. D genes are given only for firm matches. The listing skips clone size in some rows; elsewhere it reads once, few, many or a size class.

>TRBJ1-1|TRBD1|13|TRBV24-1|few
TGTGCCACGGGGACAGGGGTGAACACTGAAGCTTTCTTT
CATGTGVNTEAFF
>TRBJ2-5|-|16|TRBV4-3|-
TGCGCCAGCAGCCAAGATGACACAGGAGGTGGAGAGACCCAGTACTTC
CASSQDDTGGGETQYF
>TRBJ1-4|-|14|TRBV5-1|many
TGCGCCAGCAGCTTGGGAGGGGTCGATGAAAAACTGTTTTTT
CASSLGGVDEKLFF
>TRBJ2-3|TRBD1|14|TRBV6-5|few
TGTGCCAGCAGTAACCAGGGGGCCACAGATACGCAGTATTTT
CASSNQGATDTQYF
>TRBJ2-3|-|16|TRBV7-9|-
TGTGCCAGCAGCGCTAGAGAAGTAATATACACAGATACGCAGTATTTT
CASSAREVIYTDTQYF
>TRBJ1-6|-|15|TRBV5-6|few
TGTGCCAGCAGCTTGGAACGGACAGTTAATTCACCCCTCCACTTT
CASSLERTVNSPLHF
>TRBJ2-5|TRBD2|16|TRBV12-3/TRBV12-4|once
TGTGCCAGCAGCCCTACTAGCGGGGGGGCGTCAGAGACCCAGTACTTC
CASSPTSGGASETQYF
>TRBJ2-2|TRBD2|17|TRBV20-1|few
TGCAGTGCCCCCGCCGGACTAGCGGGGAAGAACACCGGGGAGCTGTTTTTT
CSAPAGLAGKNTGELFF
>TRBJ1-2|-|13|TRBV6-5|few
TGTGCCAGCAGTTATTCGGGTACGGGAGGCTACACCTTC
CASSYSGTGGYTF
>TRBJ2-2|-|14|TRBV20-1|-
TGCAGTGCGCCTGGACCGTCGAACACCGGGGAGCTGTTTTTT
CSAPGPSNTGELFF
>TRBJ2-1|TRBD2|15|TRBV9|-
TGTGCCAGCAGCGTAGGCGGGGGGCACTACAATGAGCAGTTCTTC
CASSVGGGHYNEQFF
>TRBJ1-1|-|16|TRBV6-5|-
TGTGCCAGCAGCCTCACCCAGAAGGGACGGAACACTGAAGCTTTCTTT
CASSLTQKGRNTEAFF
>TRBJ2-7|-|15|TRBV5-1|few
TGCGCCAGCAGCTTGGCCGGTGCAGGGACCTACGAGCAGTACTTC
CASSLAGAGTYEQYF
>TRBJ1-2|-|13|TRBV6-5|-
TGTGCCAGCAAGGGCGGAAATAACTATGGCTACACCTTC
CASKGGNNYGYTF
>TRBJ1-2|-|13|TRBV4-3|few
TGCGCCAGCAGCCAAGATTTGTCCTATGGCTACACCTTC
CASSQDLSYGYTF
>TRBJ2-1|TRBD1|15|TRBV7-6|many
TGTGCCAGCAGCTTAGGGGGACAGCACTACAATGAGCAGTTCTTC
CASSLGGQHYNEQFF
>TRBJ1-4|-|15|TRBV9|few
TGTGCCAGCAGCGTAGGTGGATCGACTAATGAAAAACTGTTTTTT
CASSVGGSTNEKLFF
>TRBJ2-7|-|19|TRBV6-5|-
TGTGCCAGCAGTTACTCGGATTATAAACTAGGGGCCCCCAGGGACGAGCAGTACTTC
CASSYSDYKLGAPRDEQYF
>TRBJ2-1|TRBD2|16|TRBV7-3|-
TGTGCCAGCAGCGTTAGTGGGACTAGCGGGTCGGGTGAGCAGTTCTTC
CASSVSGTSGSGEQFF
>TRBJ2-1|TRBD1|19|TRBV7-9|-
TGTGCCAGCAGCCCATATTACAGGACAGGGGGCAGCTCCTACAATGAGCAGTTCTTC
CASSPYYRTGGSSYNEQFF
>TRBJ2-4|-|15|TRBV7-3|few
TGTGCCAGCAGCTCTCCGTCAGGGGCAGGAAACATTCAGTACTTC
CASSSPSGAGNIQYF
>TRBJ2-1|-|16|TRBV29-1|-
TGCAGCGTTGAAGATCTCGCGGGTTCAGTCTACAATGAGCAGTTCTTC
CSVEDLAGSVYNEQFF
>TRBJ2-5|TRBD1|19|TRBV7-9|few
TGTGCCAGCAGCTTAGTCGGGGGCCAGGGGGCGCTGGGCCAAGAGACCCAGTACTTC
CASSLVGGQGALGQETQYF
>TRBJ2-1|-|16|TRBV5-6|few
TGTGCCAGCAGCTTGGAACAGGGGAGGACCTACAATGAGCAGTTCTTC
CASSLEQGRTYNEQFF
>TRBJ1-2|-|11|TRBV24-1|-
TGTGCCACCAGTGAAGAGGGTGGCTACACCTTC
CATSEEGGYTF
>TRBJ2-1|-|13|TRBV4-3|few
TGCGCCAGCAGCCAAGACAGGGTTGCTGAGCAGTTCTTC
CASSQDRVAEQFF
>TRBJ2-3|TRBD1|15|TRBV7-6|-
TGTGCCAGCAGCTTTTCGACAGGGCGGGCAGATACGCAGTATTTT
CASSFSTGRADTQYF